Below, 21 T cell receptor beta chains from the same sample are listed, as sequenced in a study of cytomegalovirus exposure and HLA in healthy donors. Researchers ran the PCR with 60 Vbeta and 13 Jbeta primers. Libraries were prepared by immunoSEQ multiplex PCR; TCRdb keeps only in-frame clonotypes and omits some of them. The table has 150,000 to 180,000 clones, around 80% seen once. The sequenced material came from PBMCs. The source is a young man in good health and CMV-seronegative.

Only one count was recorded for this clone. The rearrangement joins TRBV5-8 to TRBJ2-5, with TRBD2 matching over 14 bases. The CDR3 length is 16 residues. CDR1 SGHTS and CDR2 YDEGEE come from the germline V gene. V shed 4 bases, J shed 4 bases, and the junction held 6 bases outside the gene matches. The CDR3 DNA reads TGTGCCAGCAGCATAGGGACTAGCGGGAGAAGAGAGACCCAGTACTTC. Protein: CASSIGTSGRRETQYF. Full variable domain (remainder filled in from reference TRBV5-8 and TRBJ2-5): EAGVTQSPTHLIKTRGQQATLRCSPISGHTSVYWYQQALGLGLQFLLWYDEGEERNRGNFPPRFSGRQFPNYSSELNVNALELEDSALYLCASSIGTSGRRETQYFGPGTRLLVL.

The rearrangement uses TRBV7-8 and TRBJ1-1; 7 nucleotides match TRBD1. CDR3 length: 13 residues. Looked up from germline, CDR1 is SGHVS and CDR2 is FQNEAQ. Losses at the gene ends were 1 base for V and 6 bases for J; bases not matched to a gene: 2. This chain's CDR3 is CASSLGGGSEAFF. As DNA, the CDR3 is TGTGCCAGCAGCTTAGGAGGGGGCTCTGAAGCTTTCTTT.

This clone has just one count. J is TRBJ1-1 and V is TRBV7-7, with D hard to call. This CDR3 comprises 14 residues. Trimming pared 5 bases from V and 0 bases from J, leaving 10 bases between. Per germline, CDR1 SSHAT and CDR2 FNYEAQ (reference sequence). The CDR3 here is CASSPDLLNTEAFF. The CDR3, as DNA: TGTGCCAGCAGCCCGGACTTACTGAACACTGAAGCTTTCTTT.

The chain employs TRBV9 and TRBJ1-3; D is perhaps TRBD1 (6 bases). CDR1 and CDR2 (germline): SGDLS, YYNGEE. V dropped 4 bases and J dropped 3 bases, with 17 bases sitting between them. The CDR3 loop spans 16 amino acids. CDR3 loop: CASSPLGGRDGNTIYF. The CDR3 coding sequence is TGTGCCAGCAGCCCCCTCGGGGGGCGTGATGGAAACACCATATATTTT.

This clone was detected only a few times. The chain couples TRBV7-8 to TRBJ2-7; D ambiguous. Trimming pared 5 bases from V and 5 bases from J, leaving 10 bases between. The CDR3 is 12 amino acids. Germline V gene lookup returns CDR1 SGHVS and CDR2 FQNEAQ. CDR3 in DNA: TGTGCCAGCAGCCAGAGCGCCCACGAGCAGTACTTC. The encoded protein is CASSQSAHEQYF.

This clone was picked up a small number of times. The chain joins TRBV6-1 to TRBJ1-1; perhaps TRBD1 as D (5 bases). Looked up from germline, CDR1 is MNHNS and CDR2 is SASEGT. Trimming removed 3 bases from V and 14 bases from J, with 16 bases in between. The CDR3 consists of 12 residues. CDR3: CASSDWQGGYFF. CDR3 coding DNA: TGTGCCAGCAGTGATTGGCAGGGAGGGTACTTCTTT.

The chain couples TRBV11-3 to TRBJ2-2; D call uncertain. CDR1 and CDR2 (germline): SGHNT, YENEEA. Between the trimmed V and J ends, which lost 1 base and 2 bases, there was a span of 5 bases. The CDR3 sequence is 14 residues long. CDR3 region: CASSLAPNTGELFF. In nucleotides, the CDR3 is TGTGCCAGCAGCTTAGCCCCAAACACCGGGGAGCTGTTTTTT.

This chain links TRBV28 with TRBJ2-3, with D perhaps TRBD2 (6 bases). The CDR3 spans 18 residues. Deletions cut 2 bases from V and 2 bases from J, with 20 bases between. Germline values: CDR1 MDHEN, CDR2 SYDVKM. In nucleotides, the CDR3 is TGTGCCAGCAGTTTACCCGCAGGGAGGCGGTGGGACACAGATACGCAGTATTTT. Its translation is CASSLPAGRRWDTDTQYF.

This clone was seen just once. The chain couples TRBV28 to TRBJ2-2; possible D gene TRBD2, 6 bases. From germline, CDR1 is MDHEN and CDR2 SYDVKM. V lost 5 bases and J 5 bases, leaving 15 bases between the germline ends. The CDR3 sequence is 15 residues long. CDR3 residues: CASSPFRGGTGELFF. CDR3 DNA sequence: TGTGCCAGCAGTCCCTTTCGTGGAGGGACCGGGGAGCTGTTTTTT.

V and J are TRBV5-1 and TRBJ2-3; D is possibly TRBD2 (6 bases). With 1 base removed from V and 6 bases from J, the gap between germline ends came to 15 bases. Germline CDR1 and CDR2: SGHRS and YFSETQ. CDR3 length: 15 amino acids. The CDR3 spells CASSLRSGSGDTQYF. CDR3 DNA sequence: TGCGCCAGCAGCTTGAGAAGCGGGTCTGGGGATACGCAGTATTTT.

V gene TRBV5-5 combines with J gene TRBJ2-5; TRBD2 agrees at 9 bases. After removal of 5 bases from V and 1 base from J, the junction contained 0 bases not matched to a gene. This CDR3 is built from 13 residues. In germline, CDR1 is SGHKS, CDR2 YYEKEE (reference sequence). DNA of the CDR3: TGTGCCAGCAGGACTAGCGGCCAAGAGACCCAGTACTTC. Amino acid sequence: CASRTSGQETQYF.

The rearrangement joins TRBV4-1 to TRBJ2-4; perhaps TRBD1 as D (6 bases). The V gene lost 1 base and the J gene lost 0 bases, with 13 bases spanning the gap. Germline assignment: CDR1 MGHRA and CDR2 YSYEKL. The CDR3 loop spans 17 amino acids. The CDR3: CASSQATPGVAKNIQYF. The CDR3 DNA reads TGCGCCAGCAGCCAAGCCACCCCAGGGGTAGCCAAAAACATTCAGTACTTC.

Note on this clone: The junction shows a germline mismatch at one end, possibly a read error. J is TRBJ2-7 and V is TRBV7-2; 11 nucleotides match TRBD2. This CDR3 contains 14 residues. Germline V gene data show CDR1 as SGHTA and CDR2 as FQGNSA. The CDR3 sequence is CASSFGTSGPPADF. The CDR3 nucleotides are TGTGCCAGCAGCTTCGGGACTAGCGGACCCCCCGCGGACTTC. The full variable domain, its missing parts supplied by reference TRBV7-2 and TRBJ2-7, is GAGVSQSPSNKVTEKGKDVELRCDPISGHTALYWYRQSLGQGLEFLIYFQGNSAPDKSGLPSDRFSAERTGGSVSTLTIQRTQQEDSAVYLCASSFGTSGPPADFGPGTRLTVT.

There are a few counts of this clone. This chain uses TRBV7-2 with TRBJ2-7; 10 bases line up with TRBD2. The ends lost 2 bases at V and 7 bases at J; junction bases unmatched: 8. The length of the CDR3 is 15 residues. Germline V CDR1 and CDR2: SGHTA, FQGNSA. The CDR3 spells CASSLTLAGRREQYF. The CDR3 nucleotides read TGTGCCAGCAGCTTAACACTAGCGGGACGGAGAGAGCAGTACTTC.

This chain joins TRBV19 and TRBJ1-2; 7 bases are a match to TRBD1. Trimming at V came to 7 bases and at J to 5 bases, leaving 10 bases not matched to a gene. The CDR3 totals 14 residues. CDR1 LNHDA and CDR2 SQIVND come from the germline V gene (reference sequence). CDR3 sequence reads: CASIGKQGPYGYTF. CDR3 nucleotides: TGTGCCAGTATCGGGAAACAGGGGCCTTATGGCTACACCTTC.

This clone was seen just once. This chain uses TRBV11-2 with TRBJ2-7, with a tentative D call TRBD1 (8 bases). Trimming cost V 1 base and J 1 base, with 17 bases left between them. CDR3 length: 17 residues. Germline values: CDR1 SGHAT, CDR2 FQNNGV. In nucleotides, the CDR3 is TGTGCCAGCAGCTTAGGGGGGGGCAGGGGGCCTTCCTACGAGCAGTACTTC. This encodes CASSLGGGRGPSYEQYF.

This rearrangement joins TRBV9 to TRBJ2-5, with 12 bases lining up with TRBD2. Unmatched junction bases numbered 17, after V lost 4 bases and J lost 4 bases. The CDR3 loop spans 19 amino acids. Germline V gene sequence: CDR1 SGDLS, CDR2 YYNGEE. In nucleotides, the CDR3 is TGTGCCAGCAGCCCCCGACTACACCCTAGCGGGAGGGCCGGAGAGACCCAGTACTTC. Amino acids: CASSPRLHPSGRAGETQYF.

This clone was detected a few times. The chain recombines TRBV5-1 with TRBJ2-7, with 10 bases lining up with TRBD2. The CDR3 is 14 residues long. CDR1 SGHRS and CDR2 YFSETQ come from the germline V gene. With 5 bases clipped from V and 4 bases from J, the junction kept 6 bases outside the gene matches. Here the CDR3 reads CASRSGLAAYEQYF. In nucleotides, the CDR3 is TGCGCCAGCAGGAGTGGACTAGCGGCTTACGAGCAGTACTTC.

The chain joins TRBV6-1 to TRBJ2-7; 7 positions match TRBD1. The length of the CDR3 is 15 residues. Germline assignment: CDR1 MNHNS and CDR2 SASEGT. Germline trimming cut 4 bases from V and 5 bases from J; bases unmatched to any gene: 11. This CDR3 reads CASSARQGDGHEQYF. The CDR3 DNA reads TGTGCCAGCAGTGCCCGACAGGGTGATGGCCACGAGCAGTACTTC.

This clone was detected only a few times. The V and J genes are TRBV7-2 and TRBJ2-5; maybe TRBD1 (6 bases). This CDR3 has 15 amino acids. Germline V CDR1 and CDR2: SGHTA, FQGNSA. Trimming shortened V by 2 bases and J by 5 bases, and 15 bases separated the two germline ends. CDR3 sequence (DNA): TGTGCCAGCAGCTTATTTCAGGGGTCCCAGGAGACCCAGTACTTC. Protein: CASSLFQGSQETQYF.

The genes are TRBV5-1 and TRBJ2-5; TRBD1 aligns across 9 bases. CDR3 length: 14 residues. Unmatched junction bases numbered 7, after V lost 5 bases and J lost 5 bases. Germline V gene sequence: CDR1 SGHRS, CDR2 YFSETQ. The CDR3 DNA is TGCGCCAGCAGTCGTGGACAGGGGAGGGAGACCCAGTACTTC. Residues: CASSRGQGRETQYF.